This T cell receptor (beta chain) was profiled in a study of T cell responses to AZD1222 COVID-19 vaccine. Study-wide points: Just five to seven AZD1222 recipients tested seropositive at baseline. Clonal diversity was possibly underestimated, and the donors were mostly white British, with more females. The study sampled repertoires only after the peak T cell response. Regions left unmutated in variants are reportedly the target of nearly half of spike-specific TCRs.

TCRdb's table, derived via immunoSEQ multiplex PCR, lists solely in-frame clones and lacks some. The data show 180,000 or so clones, with 88% seen just once and roughly 26% held by the top ten. On this clone: Its antigen is unknown.

Germline loops: CDR1 SGHTA, CDR2 FQGNSA. The CDR3 contains 14 residues. The V end lost 2 bases, the J end lost 2 bases, and 9 bases lay between the germline ends. The rearrangement joins TRBV7-2 to TRBJ2-5, with D perhaps matching TRBD1 (5 bases). The specimen was peripheral blood, collected 28 days after the second AZD1222 dose. The source is an adult who received the AZD1222 COVID-19 vaccine. CDR3 protein: CASSLMRQQETQYF. The CDR3 DNA sequence: TGTGCCAGCAGCTTAATGAGACAGCAAGAGACCCAGTACTTC.